Shown below are 16 T cell receptor beta chains from a single sample sequenced in a study of T-cell reconstitution after alpha-beta-depleted transplantation in children. Unique molecular identifiers were incorporated into the prepared TCRbeta library. Each CDR3 protein is one row after TCRdb ran MiXCR on the PCR reads. Of some 590,000 distinct CDR3 sequences in the sample, about 10% were seen once. Material: PBMCs from the stem cell graft donor, obtained from the stem cell graft. These receptors were collected from a human donor who donated a stem cell graft to a child with acute myeloid leukemia.

Concerning this clonotype: This could be a read error, since a much larger clone is one nucleotide away. The V gene is TRBV6-2 or TRBV6-3, the J gene TRBJ2-7; D ambiguous. Trimming took 0 bases from V and 1 from J, leaving 10 bases between them. Germline lookup yields CDR1 MNHEY and CDR2 SVGEGT. There are 15 residues in the CDR3. CDR3: CASSYSSNSSYEQYF. The DNA for the CDR3 is TGTGCCAGCAGTTACTCGTCCAACAGTTCCTACGAGCAGTACTTC.

This clonotype has more than one count but fewer than ten. The chain recombines TRBV7-9 with TRBJ1-4, with D possibly TRBD1 on 6 matching bases. The V and J ends lost 3 bases and 0 bases respectively, with 14 bases between them. The germline V gene has CDR1 SEHNR and CDR2 FQNEAQ (reference sequence). The length of the CDR3 is 17 residues. The CDR3 here is CASSFSLRGATNEKLFF. CDR3 nucleotides: TGTGCCAGCAGCTTCTCGCTAAGGGGGGCAACTAATGAAAAACTGTTTTTT.

This clonotype has a handful of counts. The chain uses TRBV3-1 and TRBJ2-6; D unclear. V was shortened by 7 bases and J by 2 bases, with 6 bases between the two germline ends. CDR3 size: 13 residues. The germline CDR1 and CDR2 sequences are LGHDT and YNNKEL (reference sequence). The chain's CDR3 is CASNGAGANVLTF. CDR3 bases: TGTGCCAGCAATGGGGCTGGGGCCAACGTCCTGACTTTC.

This clonotype was detected ten times or more. The chain is built from TRBV20-1 and TRBJ2-1, with 15 bases matching TRBD2. V lost 2 bases, J lost 6 bases, and 2 bases stayed unmatched. The CDR3 is 15 amino acids. The germline V gene has CDR1 DFQATT and CDR2 SNEGSKA (reference sequence). The CDR3 DNA is TGCAGTGCTAGAAGGGGACTAGCGGGGGGCAATGAGCAGTTCTTC. Protein product: CSARRGLAGGNEQFF.

This clonotype has ten or more counts. The genes are TRBV11-3 and TRBJ2-7; TRBD1 aligns across 8 bases. Trimming took 0 bases from V and 5 from J; bases not matched to a gene: 3. CDR1 is SGHNT, CDR2 YENEEA, per germline. The CDR3 spans 14 residues. This CDR3 is CASSLDRGPDEQYF. The CDR3 DNA reads as TGTGCCAGCAGCTTAGACAGGGGGCCGGACGAGCAGTACTTC.

This clonotype was observed a few times. This rearrangement joins TRBV4-3 to TRBJ2-1; 7 bases align to TRBD2. Per the germline V gene, CDR1 is LGHNA and CDR2 is YSLEER. The V and J ends lost 0 bases and 8 bases, in that order; junction bases with no gene match: 10. This CDR3 is 16 amino acids long. The CDR3: CASSQDLGGGRDEQFF. DNA of the CDR3: TGCGCCAGCAGCCAAGATCTCGGGGGTGGGAGGGATGAGCAGTTCTTC.

Many counts were recorded for this clonotype. J is TRBJ2-1 and V is TRBV29-1; 8 bases map to TRBD2. After removal of 6 bases from V and 3 bases from J, the junction contained 10 bases not matched to a gene. CDR1 and CDR2 from the germline V gene are SQVTM and ANQGSEA. The length of the CDR3 is 15 residues. The CDR3 is CSVDLTSGSYNEQFF. CDR3 nucleotide sequence: TGCAGCGTCGACCTTACTAGCGGAAGCTACAATGAGCAGTTCTTC.

In DNA form, the CDR3 reads TGTGCCAGCAGCTTAGGATCCAGCGGGGCCGGTGAGCAGTTCTTC. It is translated as CASSLGSSGAGEQFF. V usage is TRBV7-2 and J usage is TRBJ2-1; 7 bases agree with TRBD2. Unmatched junction bases numbered 9, after V lost 1 base and J lost 9 bases. Germline V gives CDR1 SGHTA, CDR2 FQGNSA. The CDR3 consists of 15 residues.

The sample holds a few counts of this clonotype. The chain employs TRBV11-2 and TRBJ2-1; D is uncertain. V shed 3 bases and J shed 0 bases, with 9 bases lying between them. CDR1 SGHAT and CDR2 FQNNGV come from the germline V gene. The CDR3 consists of 15 residues. CDR3 sequence (DNA): TGTGCCAGCAGCTTCCGCCGAGGCTCCTACAATGAGCAGTTCTTC. As protein: CASSFRRGSYNEQFF.

In its sample, this clonotype was seen a few times. The chain links TRBV3-1 to TRBJ1-6; a weak D match, TRBD1 (6 bases). Trimming pared 1 base from V and 9 bases from J, leaving 16 bases between. In germline, CDR1 is LGHDT, CDR2 YNNKEL (reference sequence). The CDR3 spans 16 residues. This CDR3 is CASSQALRTVSSPLHF. As DNA, the CDR3 is TGTGCCAGCAGCCAAGCCCTTAGGACAGTCAGTTCACCCCTCCACTTT.

The chain combines TRBV6-5 with TRBJ2-3, with a possible D match to TRBD2 (6 bases). Germline V lookup: CDR1 MNHEY, CDR2 SVGAGI. V dropped 0 bases and J dropped 1 base, with 11 bases sitting between them. The CDR3 sequence is 16 residues long. CDR3 sequence reads: CASSYSGGSGTDTQYF. The CDR3 DNA follows: TGTGCCAGCAGTTACTCGGGAGGATCAGGCACAGATACGCAGTATTTT.

This sequence joins TRBV27 and TRBJ2-5, with D tentatively TRBD1 (5 bases). The CDR3 covers 12 residues. The V gene lost 9 bases and the J gene lost 5 bases, with 13 bases spanning the gap. Germline V gives CDR1 MNHEY, CDR2 SMNVEV (reference sequence). The CDR3 protein is CARSPKGETQYF. CDR3 sequence (DNA): TGTGCCAGGAGCCCGAAGGGGGAGACCCAGTACTTC.

This clonotype is large. The chain carries TRBV27 and TRBJ2-1; 13 bases line up with TRBD2. The ends lost 6 bases at V and 5 bases at J; junction bases unmatched: 7. Germline CDR1 reads MNHEY; CDR2 reads SMNVEV (reference sequence). This CDR3 comprises 16 residues. In DNA form, the CDR3 reads TGTGCCAGCAGCTACGGGACTAGCGGGGACCACAATGAGCAGTTCTTC. Residues: CASSYGTSGDHNEQFF.

This clonotype was detected only a few times. V and J are TRBV6-1 and TRBJ1-1; weak D call: TRBD1 (6 bases). Germline CDR1 reads MNHNS; CDR2 reads SASEGT. The CDR3 loop spans 14 amino acids. V lost 6 bases and J 1 base, leaving 12 bases between the germline ends. CDR3 nucleotide sequence: TGTGCCAGCAGCGGAAAACAGGGGAACACTGAAGCTTTCTTT. Its translation: CASSGKQGNTEAFF.

In this sample, this clonotype turned up many times. The J gene is TRBJ2-1, the V gene TRBV3-1; weak D call: TRBD1 (6 bases). The V gene's germline CDR1 is LGHDT and CDR2 YNNKEL (reference sequence). The V gene lost 5 bases and the J gene lost 3 bases, with 11 bases spanning the gap. The CDR3 is made up of 14 amino acids. CDR3 in amino acids: CASSRGTDYNEQFF. The CDR3 DNA sequence: TGTGCCAGCAGCAGGGGGACGGACTACAATGAGCAGTTCTTC.

This clonotype was counted many times. The chain joins TRBV20-1 to TRBJ1-2; D not resolved. CDR1 and CDR2 from the germline V gene are DFQATT and SNEGSKA (reference sequence). The CDR3 loop spans 11 amino acids. V lost 0 bases and J lost 8, with 7 bases in between. CDR3 sequence (DNA): TGCAGTGCTAGAGAGGCTGGCGGCTACACCTTC. Its translation: CSAREAGGYTF.